The clone carrying this T cell receptor beta chain was seen a few times. The V gene lost 3 bases and the J gene lost 0 bases, with 6 bases spanning the gap. The CDR3 is 13 residues long. Germline CDR1 reads SGHAT; CDR2 reads FQNNGV. The data belong to a study of Graves' ophthalmopathy and Graves' hyperthyroidism. Other autoimmune diseases, uncontrolled infections, pregnancy and lactation each led to patient exclusion. RNA transcripts were the source from which TCR beta CDR3 regions were amplified. First-round RT-PCR relied on HTBI primers, and a second-round multiplex PCR came next. Each CDR3 protein is one row after TCRdb ran MiXCR on the multiplex PCR reads. The data contain approximately 380,000 distinct CDR3 sequences, around 20% of them seen just once; the ten biggest clones take up roughly 3%.

This sequence was found in a woman between 18 and 30 years old with stable Graves' hyperthyroidism. The source material was peripheral blood. The V and J genes are TRBV11-2 and TRBJ2-7; D gene uncertain. Written as DNA, the CDR3 is TGTGCCAGCAGCTTCTACACCTCCTACGAGCAGTACTTC. Its protein product is CASSFYTSYEQYF. The entire variable domain, with the rest obtained from reference TRBV11-2 and TRBJ2-7, is as follows: EAGVAQSPRYKIIEKRQSVAFWCNPISGHATLYWYQQILGQGPKLLIQFQNNGVVDDSQLPKDRFSAERLKGVDSTLKIQPAKLEDSAVYLCASSFYTSYEQYFGPGTRLTVT.